This is a list of T cell receptor beta chains from one sample in a study of blood T cell repertoires in COVID-19. The protocol was immunoSEQ multiplex PCR, while the TCRdb copy is restricted to in-frame clones and leaves out a portion. The table includes tens of thousands of clones, 70% to 85% detected once. The sample was peripheral blood. These TCRs come from a woman in her fifties or sixties with acute or convalescent COVID-19. Both conserved end residues are part of each CDR3. Each record gives: V gene, D gene, J gene, CDR3 protein, CDR3 DNA. A D gene is named only where the DNA matches it firmly.

>TRBV6-6|TRBD2|TRBJ2-2
CASSPDDLLAGRDTGELFF
TGTGCCAGCAGTCCGGACGATTTACTAGCGGGGAGGGATACCGGGGAGCTGTTTTTT
>TRBV25-1|-|TRBJ2-2
CASSEPDRMWPTGELFF
TGTGCCAGCAGTGAACCTGACAGGATGTGGCCCACCGGGGAGCTGTTTTTT
>TRBV9|-|TRBJ1-5
CASSASYRVGQPQHF
TGTGCCAGCAGCGCGTCCTACAGGGTAGGTCAGCCCCAGCATTTT
>TRBV30|TRBD1|TRBJ2-3
CAWSVGTGPDTQYF
TGTGCCTGGAGTGTCGGGACAGGGCCAGATACGCAGTATTTT
>TRBV5-1|-|TRBJ1-2
CASSSWESPNYGYTF
TGCGCCAGCAGCTCCTGGGAGAGTCCTAACTATGGCTACACCTTC
>TRBV5-1|-|TRBJ2-5
CASSLAGSPRAQYF
TGCGCCAGCAGCTTGGCCGGCTCCCCCAGGGCCCAGTACTTC
>TRBV28|-|TRBJ1-2
CASSLGGGTRGYTF
TGTGCCAGCAGTTTAGGCGGGGGGACGAGGGGCTACACCTTC
>TRBV18|TRBD1|TRBJ2-1
CASSHAQGTNEQFF
TGTGCCAGCTCACACGCACAGGGGACCAATGAGCAGTTCTTC
>TRBV18|TRBD1|TRBJ2-6
CASSPFRQGEALGANVLTF
TGTGCCAGCTCACCCTTTAGACAGGGTGAGGCTCTTGGGGCCAACGTCCTGACTTTC
>TRBV7-9|-|TRBJ1-3
CASSLGSGGNTIYF
TGTGCCAGCAGCTTAGGATCAGGGGGAAACACCATATATTTT